This T cell receptor beta chain is drawn from a study of monozygotic twins with inflammatory bowel disease. From 3,500 to 4,500 ng of total RNA, each TCR library was prepared. With the 5' RACE reads reprocessed, TCRdb shows one record per CDR3 protein and no DNA. Recorded here are some 440,000 distinct CDR3 sequences; the top ten clones represent 2% to 3%. The CDR3 runs to 15 residues. The germline CDR1 and CDR2 sequences are SEHNR and FQNEAQ (reference sequence). Remarks on this clonotype: Its antigen is unidentified.

Study findings and constraints: A reduction in TCRbeta diversity (inverse Simpson) was seen in IBD patients relative to healthy co-twins.

This receptor was taken from a human donor with ulcerative colitis or Crohn's disease, or a healthy co-twin of an affected twin (not recorded which). The sequenced sample consisted of blood. This chain connects TRBV7-9 to TRBJ2-5; the D gene TCRdb calls, TRBD2, cannot be checked with no DNA. The CDR3 spells CASSFEAGRRETQYF.